These T cell receptor beta chains were read from a single sample in a study of monozygotic twins with inflammatory bowel disease. TCRdb reprocessed the 5' RACE reads and stores each CDR3 protein as one record, lacking DNA. The table lists fewer than 550,000 distinct CDR3 sequences. The sequenced sample consisted of blood. Receptor source: a human donor with ulcerative colitis or Crohn's disease, or a healthy co-twin of an affected twin (not recorded which). The CDR3 runs from the conserved cysteine through the conserved F or W.

CAITPDGRASGNTIYF	16	TRBV10-3	TRBJ1-3
CASSSRDEKLFF	12	TRBV6-5	TRBJ1-4
CASSLASGKGPTGELFF	17	TRBV12-3/TRBV12-4	TRBJ2-2
CASSVGWGQGDSPLHF	16	TRBV9	TRBJ1-6
CASSPTRDYGYTF	13	TRBV18	TRBJ1-2
CASSLLTDQETQYF	14	TRBV7-9	TRBJ2-5
CASSPSGEYGNTIYF	15	TRBV5-1	TRBJ1-3
CASSGRKASYEQYF	14	TRBV6-1	TRBJ2-7
CASGSGIGGNTGELFF	16	TRBV12-5	TRBJ2-2
CASSLEGGRGYGEQFF	16	TRBV11-2	TRBJ2-1
CASSLPGTSGREQYF	15	TRBV25-1	TRBJ2-7
CASSEITGYNEQFF	14	TRBV2	TRBJ2-1
CASRQQDPGGYTF	13	TRBV12-3/TRBV12-4	TRBJ1-2
CSARDLGGSSYEQYF	15	TRBV20-1	TRBJ2-7
CASSSLWTVQETQYF	15	TRBV6-2/TRBV6-3	TRBJ2-5
CASSEEGGAGRNEQFF	16	TRBV6-1	TRBJ2-1
CAWSRLGYEQYF	12	TRBV30	TRBJ2-7
CASSLTEFEQFF	12	TRBV7-2	TRBJ2-1
CASSLAGTKEGETQYF	16	TRBV5-1	TRBJ2-5
CASSFRDRVEPQHF	14	TRBV7-2	TRBJ1-5
CASSLGKDSPLHF	13	TRBV5-1	TRBJ1-6
CASVGSGWPGTSGPVSYEQYF	21	TRBV2	TRBJ2-7
CASSPARGSADTQYF	15	TRBV7-9	TRBJ2-3
CASSLRQGLGDTQYF	15	TRBV7-2	TRBJ2-3
CASSPSQGNEQFF	13	TRBV6-5	TRBJ2-1
CSASPTGYEQYF	12	TRBV20-1	TRBJ2-7
CSARDAEGRPEQFF	14	TRBV20-1	TRBJ2-1
CASSRAGEPYEQYF	14	TRBV3-1	TRBJ2-7
CASSLAGRTNTGELFF	16	TRBV5-4	TRBJ2-2
CASSQEIAGGGEQYF	15	TRBV3-1	TRBJ2-7
CASSQVQGYEQYF	13	TRBV4-1	TRBJ2-7
CASSYGGQGNSPLHF	15	TRBV6-5	TRBJ1-6
CASSLSRGREEKLFF	15	TRBV27	TRBJ1-4
CASRGGEEQPQHF	13	TRBV5-1	TRBJ1-5
CASAATGISRTRSGANVLTF	20	TRBV6-2/TRBV6-3	TRBJ2-6
CSASGTANTGELFF	14	TRBV20-1	TRBJ2-2
CASSSLGPDTEAFF	14	TRBV7-3	TRBJ1-1
CSASSWEQETQYF	13	TRBV20-1	TRBJ2-5
CASSPFQGSGAYNEQFF	17	TRBV9	TRBJ2-1
CASSSVGGGPYEQYF	15	TRBV6-5	TRBJ2-7
CASSRQVDTGELFF	14	TRBV5-1	TRBJ2-2
CASSIDGPAGAFF	13	TRBV6-5	TRBJ1-1
CASSLAEERYNEQFF	15	TRBV5-8	TRBJ2-1
CSARDRQGSYNEQFF	15	TRBV20-1	TRBJ2-1
CASLSTPGTEAFF	13	TRBV7-2	TRBJ1-1
CASSPRRNGRDTIYF	15	TRBV6-2/TRBV6-3	TRBJ1-3
CASWSRVGNEQFF	13	TRBV6-2/TRBV6-3	TRBJ2-1